This T cell receptor (beta chain) originates from a study of a mutant IDH1 vaccine in newly diagnosed glioma. Measured with immunoSEQ multiplex PCR; TCRdb has only the in-frame clones, and not every one. This sample has about 68,000 clones; roughly 84% occur once, and the top ten carry approximately 12%. Germline assignment: CDR1 SGHTA and CDR2 FQGNSA. The CDR3 has 13 amino acids. Trimming pared 1 base from V and 8 bases from J, leaving 11 bases between. Described time point: week 35, safety follow-up. Every single dose of the vaccine, 300 ug of mutant IDH1 20-mer peptide, came with topical imiquimod. In every donor, the tumor was a new WHO grade 3 or 4 IDH1-mutant, ATRX-lost astrocytoma. This clone was detected only a few times. Its matching antigen is unknown.

Material: PBMCs, obtained from a glioma patient whose treatment included an IDH1 peptide vaccine. The receptor's source is a man younger than 30 with glioma. The chain employs TRBV7-2 and TRBJ1-2; D ambiguous. The DNA of the CDR3 is TGTGCCAGCAGCTTAGACCCAGTATTGGGCTACACCTTC. Amino acid sequence: CASSLDPVLGYTF.